The next 3 T cell receptor beta chains were all read from a single sample in a study of T cell responses to AZD1222 COVID-19 vaccine. Using immunoSEQ multiplex PCR, the repertoire was profiled, and TCRdb retains in-frame clones only, with some absent. The sample has approximately 100,000 clones, 90% to 95% seen once. The starting material was peripheral blood, obtained on day 0 of AZD1222 vaccination. These receptor sequences come from an adult in good health.

The chain couples TRBV19 to TRBJ2-7; 10 bases are shared with TRBD1. V gave up 6 bases and J gave up 5 bases; unmatched junction bases: 4. CDR1 is LNHDA, CDR2 SQIVND, per germline (reference sequence). The CDR3 is 13 residues long. The CDR3 loop is CASRGQGVDEQYF. The DNA of the CDR3 is TGTGCCAGTAGAGGACAGGGGGTCGACGAGCAGTACTTC.

The CDR3 loop reads CASSPATGLQHF. The CDR3 nucleotides read TGTGCCAGCTCACCCGCAACAGGGCTCCAGCATTTT. The V call is TRBV18, the J call TRBJ1-5; D might be TRBD1 (6 bases). V was cut by 3 bases and J by 12 bases, with 12 bases left in between. The CDR3 spans 12 residues. Germline V gene data show CDR1 as KGHSH and CDR2 as LQKENI.

The genes are TRBV12-3 or TRBV12-4 and TRBJ2-7; D not certain. The CDR3 runs 12 residues. The V and J ends lost 8 bases and 3 bases respectively, with 11 bases between them. The CDR3 loop reads CASSGQIYEQYF. The CDR3 nucleotides are TGTGCCAGCTCCGGGCAGATCTACGAGCAGTACTTC.